Below, one T cell receptor beta chain is given with its context. Which antigen it targets is not known. No base qualities exist here, and no much larger clone lies one base off it. The data belong to a study of identical twins (dated by TCRdb to 2016 to 2018). Background for the entire study: To test whether fetal clonotypes persist, the study used deep sequencing on TCR alpha and beta repertoires from monozygotic twins, unrelated adults of various ages, and cord blood. Replicate twin experiments were performed at different times using different library preparation protocols to rule out contamination.

Library preparation was by 5' RACE. The listed sequencing device is Illumina HiSeq 2000. A universal primer binding site was introduced by template switching, and a unique molecular identifier was present in the final cDNA, enabling accurate counting of TCR cDNA molecules. Specific primers in the conserved constant-segment region were used to synthesize first-strand cDNA for TCR alpha and beta chains. To control for contamination, every cDNA library was double barcoded, receiving both a SMART-Mk sample barcode and Illumina barcodes. TruSeq adapter sequences, together with Illumina sample barcodes, were added in two successive PCR steps. The TCR alpha and beta cDNA libraries were sequenced on the Illumina HiSeq platform using custom primers. As for the original processing: MiGEC was used to process raw reads and extract unique molecular identifiers, and MiXCR was used to find CDR3 positions. Recombination models were inferred per individual with the repgenHMM and IGoR tools using an EM algorithm. The analysis of shared clonotypes was done with the tcR package in R, with sharing normalized by the product of cloneset sizes. To study raw recombination free of thymic and clonal selection effects, out-of-frame nonproductive sequences were analyzed. TCRdb redid the processing of the public reads, applying fastp at Q25 and MiXCR, and retained in-frame beta chains. Records with the same CDR3 protein are collapsed into one entry carrying the most frequent genes and DNA. Here the V and J calls rest on TCRdb's processing, not on the authors' analysis. This sample is represented by 450,000 or so distinct CDR3 sequences; 14% of them were singletons. 0.5% to 0.65% of the sample lies in the top ten.

Points the paper makes about the study in general: Zero-insertion analyses could be partly confounded by invariant T cells such as MAIT and iNKT, although diverse VJ usage argued against such confounding for most clonotypes. Because the same donors could not be followed over many years, conclusions were based on cross-sectional statistical analysis. Compared with coincidental sharing between unrelated individuals, out-of-frame TCR alpha sequences shared between twins showed an excess of sequences with low generation probability. Fewer insertions were carried by abundant cord blood beta clonotypes, a similar but weaker trend appeared in young adult naive repertoires, and no such trend appeared in memory repertoires. In monozygotic twins, recombination models systematically underestimated out-of-frame TCR alpha sharing, but the models matched the sharing seen between unrelated individuals. In beta out-of-frame sequences, excess twin sharing was weaker, because having fewer shared sequences lowered the signal-to-noise ratio.

All donors were healthy Caucasians. The twin cohort comprised three pairs of female monozygotic twins, all aged about 18 to 29 years. Positive isolation kits from Invitrogen were used to isolate CD4+ and CD8+ T cell populations. According to the germline V gene, CDR1 reads SGHRS and CDR2 reads YFSETQ. Its CDR3 holds 15 amino acids, cysteine through phenylalanine. Only the CDR3 DNA is retained, 45 bases long and in frame from the first base. Trimming takes 5 bases from V and 1 base from J, and the germline ends sit 14 bases apart. These same data were also listed under a study on yellow fever vaccine responses in identical twins. The second publication reports: The T cell response to vaccination in identical twins was reported by the authors to appear partly convergent and partly personalized. In the study, vaccine-responding T cell clones were precisely tracked in identical twins.

What was sequenced was CD4+ T cells sorted from blood. This clonotype was sampled from a woman under 30 in good health. Recombination joined TRBV5-1 with TRBJ2-3, with a tentative D gene TRBD2 over 6 matching bases. The DNA sequence reads TGCGCCAGCAGGGTGCCGGGACTGGGCACAGATACGCAGTATTTT. It is translated as CASRVPGLGTDTQYF.